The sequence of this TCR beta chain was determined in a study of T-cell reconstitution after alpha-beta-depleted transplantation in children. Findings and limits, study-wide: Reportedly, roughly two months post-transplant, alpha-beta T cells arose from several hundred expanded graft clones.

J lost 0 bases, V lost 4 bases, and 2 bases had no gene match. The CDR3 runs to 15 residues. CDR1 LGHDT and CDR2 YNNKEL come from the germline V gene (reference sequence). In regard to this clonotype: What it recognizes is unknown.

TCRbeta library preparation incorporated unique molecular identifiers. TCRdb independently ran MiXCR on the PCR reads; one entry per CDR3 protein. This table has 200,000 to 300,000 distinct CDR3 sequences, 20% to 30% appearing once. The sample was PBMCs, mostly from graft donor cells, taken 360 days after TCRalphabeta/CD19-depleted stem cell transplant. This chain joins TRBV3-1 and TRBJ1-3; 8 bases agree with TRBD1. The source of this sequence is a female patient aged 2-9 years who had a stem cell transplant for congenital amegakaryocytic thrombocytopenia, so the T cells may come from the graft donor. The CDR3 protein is CASSLTGDSGNTIYF. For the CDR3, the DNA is TGTGCCAGCAGCCTGACAGGGGACTCTGGAAACACCATATATTTT. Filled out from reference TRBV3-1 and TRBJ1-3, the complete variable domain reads DTAVSQTPKYLVTQMGNDKSIKCEQNLGHDTMYWYKQDSKKFLKIMFSYNNKELIINETVPNRFSPKSPDKAHLNLHINSLELGDSAVYFCASSLTGDSGNTIYFGEGSWLTVV.